The 15 T cell receptor beta chains presented below share a single source sample, sequenced in a study of T cell responses to AZD1222 COVID-19 vaccine. Method: immunoSEQ multiplex PCR; TCRdb's copy keeps in-frame clones and lacks some. This sample has about 150,000 clones, with roughly nine tenths found just once. The sample here was peripheral blood, taken on day 0 of AZD1222 vaccination. The receptors originated from an adult in good health.

The chain is built from TRBV7-3 and TRBJ2-1; D remains unclear. In germline, CDR1 is SGHTA, CDR2 FQGTGA. The CDR3 runs 16 residues. The V and J ends lost 5 bases and 12 bases respectively, with 26 bases between them. CDR3: CASSAIPDPLGGGQFF. The CDR3 DNA is TGTGCCAGCAGCGCCATACCGGACCCTCTCGGTGGTGGGCAGTTCTTC.

V is TRBV6-5 and J is TRBJ2-7; 9 bases match TRBD1. CDR1 is MNHEY and CDR2 is SVGAGI in the germline V gene. The junction had 6 bases not matched to a gene; V was cut back by 6 bases and J by 3 bases. CDR3 length: 14 amino acids. CDR3 in amino acids: CASSDGQGHYEQYF. Here the CDR3 DNA reads TGTGCCAGCAGCGACGGACAGGGGCACTACGAGCAGTACTTC.

V and J are TRBV28 and TRBJ1-2; D perhaps matches TRBD1 (6 bases). Germline CDR1 MDHEN, CDR2 SYDVKM. Between the trimmed V and J ends, which lost 6 bases and 4 bases, there was a span of 15 bases. There are 14 residues in the CDR3. CDR3 in DNA: TGTGCCAGCAGGGACCCCGGGGGCGGCTATGGCTACACCTTC. Translation: CASRDPGGGYGYTF.

The chain recombines TRBV7-9 with TRBJ1-2; 7 bases map to TRBD1. Trimming took 3 bases from V and 0 from J; bases not matched to a gene: 13. Germline CDR1 SEHNR, CDR2 FQNEAQ (reference sequence). CDR3 length: 18 amino acids. The CDR3 DNA reads TGTGCCAGCAGCTTTAGCTCCACACAGGGGCTAGCTAACTATGGCTACACCTTC. As protein: CASSFSSTQGLANYGYTF.

The chain couples TRBV13 to TRBJ2-5, with unresolved D. This CDR3 region has 11 residues. V lost 1 base and J lost 3, with 0 bases in between. CDR1 PRHDT and CDR2 FYEKMQ come from the germline V gene (reference sequence). The CDR3 sequence: CASSLEETQYF. CDR3 sequence (DNA): TGTGCCAGCAGCTTAGAAGAGACCCAGTACTTC. The variable domain in full, completed from reference TRBV13 and TRBJ2-5, reads AAGVIQSPRHLIKEKRETATLKCYPIPRHDTVYWYQQGPGQDPQFLISFYEKMQSDKGSIPDRFSAQQFSDYHSELNMSSLELGDSALYFCASSLEETQYFGPGTRLLVL.

The rearrangement uses TRBV10-3 and TRBJ2-3; the D gene is possibly TRBD2 (5 bases). V lost 7 bases and J 0 bases, leaving 5 bases between the germline ends. Germline V CDR1 and CDR2: ENHRY, SYGVKD. The length of the CDR3 is 12 residues. The CDR3 protein is CAITGSTDTQYF. CDR3 in DNA: TGTGCCATCACGGGGAGCACAGATACGCAGTATTTT.

V and J are TRBV19 and TRBJ1-1; no definite D call. This CDR3 is built from 13 residues. Trimming cost V 3 bases and J 4 bases, with 9 bases left between them. Germline V lookup: CDR1 LNHDA, CDR2 SQIVND (reference sequence). The CDR3 DNA follows: TGTGCCAGTAGTATCGGGATGAGCACTGAAGCTTTCTTT. Its translation: CASSIGMSTEAFF.

The chain recombines TRBV20-1 with TRBJ1-1, with D perhaps matching TRBD1 (5 bases). With 3 bases removed from V and 4 bases from J, the gap between germline ends came to 12 bases. Germline CDR1 and CDR2: DFQATT and SNEGSKA (reference sequence). This CDR3 is 13 amino acids long. The CDR3 DNA sequence: TGCAGTGCTAGTCAGGGCGTGGGCACTGAAGCTTTCTTT. It codes for CSASQGVGTEAFF.

This chain links TRBV11-2 with TRBJ2-1; weak D call: TRBD2 (6 bases). CDR3 length equals 14 residues. V was trimmed by 5 bases and J by 5 bases, leaving 13 bases between them. The germline gives CDR1 SGHAT, CDR2 FQNNGV. The CDR3: CASSGGMRDNEQFF. The CDR3 DNA follows: TGTGCCAGCAGCGGAGGGATGCGGGACAATGAGCAGTTCTTC.

V gene TRBV12-5 combines with J gene TRBJ1-4, with 8 bases identical to TRBD1. Germline V gene sequence: CDR1 LGHNT, CDR2 FRNRAP. The ends lost 5 bases at V and 6 bases at J; junction bases unmatched: 8. This CDR3 region has 15 residues. The CDR3 here is CASGPPGGFDEKLFF. In nucleotides, the CDR3 is TGTGCTAGTGGTCCACCAGGGGGCTTTGATGAAAAACTGTTTTTT.

Details on this clone: The germline gene is not matched at one end of the junction; a read error may be the cause. V is TRBV19 and J is TRBJ2-5; D is uncertain. Per germline, CDR1 LNHDA and CDR2 SQIVND (reference sequence). The CDR3 is 15 residues long. The CDR3 region is CASNIVVHSKETQYF. CDR3 DNA: TGTGCCAGTAATATAGTGGTGCACAGCAAGGAGACCCAGTACTTC. Full variable domain (missing parts from reference TRBV19 and TRBJ2-5): DGGITQSPKYLFRKEGQNVTLSCEQNLNHDAMYWYRQDPGQGLRLIYYSQIVNDFQKGDIAEGYSVSREKKESFPLTVTSAQKNPTAFYLCASNIVVHSKETQYFGPGTRLLVL.

The chain carries TRBV30 and TRBJ2-1, with 9 nucleotides matching TRBD2. The CDR3 spans 15 residues. Germline assignment: CDR1 GTSNPN and CDR2 SVGIG (reference sequence). Unmatched junction bases numbered 8, after V lost 2 bases and J lost 6 bases. Here the CDR3 reads CAWSMAGGLGNEQFF. In nucleotides, the CDR3 is TGTGCCTGGAGTATGGCGGGAGGGCTAGGCAATGAGCAGTTCTTC. The full variable domain, in which reference TRBV30 and TRBJ2-1 provide the parts outside the CDR3, is SQTIHQWPATLVQPVGSPLSLECTVEGTSNPNLYWYRQAAGRGLQLLFYSVGIGQISSEVPQNLSASRPQDRQFILSSKKLLLSDSGFYLCAWSMAGGLGNEQFFGPGTRLTVL.

This clone was recorded only once. The V call is TRBV6-2 or TRBV6-3, the J call TRBJ1-4, with D unresolved. The germline V gene encodes CDR1 MNHEY and CDR2 SVGEGT. The CDR3 has 14 amino acids. V lost 4 bases to trimming and J lost 5 bases, with 11 bases between them. CDR3 amino acids: CASSSAVPNEKLFF. CDR3 nucleotides: TGTGCCAGCAGTTCAGCGGTCCCGAATGAAAAACTGTTTTTT.

This sequence joins TRBV2 and TRBJ2-7; 14 bases agree with TRBD2. V lost 2 bases, J lost 1 base, and 7 bases stayed unmatched. Germline CDR1 reads SNHLY; CDR2 reads FYNNEI. The CDR3 is 18 amino acids. Here the CDR3 reads CASSEQGLAGEGSYEQYF. The CDR3 DNA reads as TGTGCCAGCAGTGAACAGGGACTAGCGGGAGAAGGATCCTACGAGCAGTACTTC.

Written as DNA, the CDR3 is TGTGCCAGCAGTTACTCGGGCGGGGCGAACACCGGGGAGCTGTTTTTT. This encodes CASSYSGGANTGELFF. This rearrangement joins TRBV6-2 or TRBV6-3 to TRBJ2-2; TRBD2 might be the D (6 bases). The CDR3 has 16 amino acids. CDR1 and CDR2 (germline): MNHEY, SVGEGT. Trimming left V 0 bases short and J 0 bases short, with 8 bases between.